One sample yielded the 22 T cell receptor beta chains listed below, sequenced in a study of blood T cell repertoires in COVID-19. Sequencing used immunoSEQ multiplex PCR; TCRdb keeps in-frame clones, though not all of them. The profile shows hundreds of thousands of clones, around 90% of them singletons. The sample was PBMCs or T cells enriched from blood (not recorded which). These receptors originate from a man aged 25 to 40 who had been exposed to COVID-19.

The CDR3 nucleotides are TGTCCAGGGGGCATCATGAACACTGAAGCTTTCTTT. This sequence encodes CPGGIMNTEAFF. The V gene is TRBV19, the J gene TRBJ1-1, with 8 bases identical to TRBD1. Germline CDR1 LNHDA, CDR2 SQIVND (reference sequence). The CDR3 has 12 residues.

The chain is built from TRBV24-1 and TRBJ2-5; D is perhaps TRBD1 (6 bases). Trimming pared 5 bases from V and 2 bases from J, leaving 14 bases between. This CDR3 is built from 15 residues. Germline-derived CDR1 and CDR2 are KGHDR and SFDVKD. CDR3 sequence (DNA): TGTGCCACCAGTGCAGGGGCTCAGGGGCAAGAGACCCAGTACTTC. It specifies CATSAGAQGQETQYF.

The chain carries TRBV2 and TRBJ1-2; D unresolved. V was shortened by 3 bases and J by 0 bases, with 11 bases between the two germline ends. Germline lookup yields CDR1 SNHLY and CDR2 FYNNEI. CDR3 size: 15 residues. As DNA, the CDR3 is TGTGCCAGCAGTGACATCGAGTCTCCTAACTATGGCTACACCTTC. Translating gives CASSDIESPNYGYTF.

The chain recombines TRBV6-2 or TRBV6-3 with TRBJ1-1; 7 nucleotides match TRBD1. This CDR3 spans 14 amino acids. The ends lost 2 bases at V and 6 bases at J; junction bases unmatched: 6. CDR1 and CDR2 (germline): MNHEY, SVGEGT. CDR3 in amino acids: CASSYDREIPEAFF. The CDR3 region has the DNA TGTGCCAGCAGTTACGACAGGGAGATTCCTGAAGCTTTCTTT.

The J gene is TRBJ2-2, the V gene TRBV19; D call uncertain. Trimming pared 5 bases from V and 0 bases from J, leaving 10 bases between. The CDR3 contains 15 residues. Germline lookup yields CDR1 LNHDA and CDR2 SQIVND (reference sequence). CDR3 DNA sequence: TGTGCCAGTAGTGCCCCGACTGCGAACACCGGGGAGCTGTTTTTT. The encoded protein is CASSAPTANTGELFF. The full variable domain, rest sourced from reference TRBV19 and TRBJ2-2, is DGGITQSPKYLFRKEGQNVTLSCEQNLNHDAMYWYRQDPGQGLRLIYYSQIVNDFQKGDIAEGYSVSREKKESFPLTVTSAQKNPTAFYLCASSAPTANTGELFFGEGSRLTVL.

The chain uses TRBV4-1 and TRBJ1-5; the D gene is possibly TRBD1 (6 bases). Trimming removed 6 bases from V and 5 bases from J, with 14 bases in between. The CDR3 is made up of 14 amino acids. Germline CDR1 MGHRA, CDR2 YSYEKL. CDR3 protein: CASRGGQGDQPQHF. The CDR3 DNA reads TGCGCCAGCAGGGGGGGGCAGGGCGATCAGCCCCAGCATTTT.

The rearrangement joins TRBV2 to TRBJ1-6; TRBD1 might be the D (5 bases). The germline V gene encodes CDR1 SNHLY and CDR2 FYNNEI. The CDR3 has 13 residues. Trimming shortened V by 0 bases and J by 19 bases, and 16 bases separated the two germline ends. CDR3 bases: TGTGCCAGCAGTGAAGCCTCTGGTGGGGCCGGGCACTTT. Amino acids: CASSEASGGAGHF.

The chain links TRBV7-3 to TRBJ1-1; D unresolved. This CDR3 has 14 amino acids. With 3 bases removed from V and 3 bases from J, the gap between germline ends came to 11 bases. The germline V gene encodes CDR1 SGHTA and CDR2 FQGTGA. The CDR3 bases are TGTGCCAGCAGCTTTCAAGCCGGGGACACTGAAGCTTTCTTT. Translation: CASSFQAGDTEAFF.

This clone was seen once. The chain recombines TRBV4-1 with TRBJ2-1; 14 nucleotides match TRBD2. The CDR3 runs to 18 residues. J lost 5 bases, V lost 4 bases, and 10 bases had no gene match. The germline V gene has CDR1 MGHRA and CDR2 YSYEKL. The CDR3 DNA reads TGCGCCAGCAGCCCCTCGACTAGCGGGGGGGCCATCGACAATGAGCAGTTCTTC. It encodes CASSPSTSGGAIDNEQFF.

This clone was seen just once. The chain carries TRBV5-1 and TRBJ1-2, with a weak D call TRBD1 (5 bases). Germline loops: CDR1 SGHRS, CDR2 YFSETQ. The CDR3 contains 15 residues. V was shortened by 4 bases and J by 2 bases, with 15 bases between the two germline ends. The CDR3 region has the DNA TGCGCCAGCAGCGAACACAGGAATTTGAACTATGGCTACACCTTC. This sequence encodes CASSEHRNLNYGYTF.

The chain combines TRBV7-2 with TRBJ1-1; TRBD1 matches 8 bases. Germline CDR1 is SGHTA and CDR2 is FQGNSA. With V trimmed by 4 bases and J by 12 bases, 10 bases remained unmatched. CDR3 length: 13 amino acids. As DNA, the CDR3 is TGTGCCAGCAGCTCCGTTAGGACAGGGACGACTTTCTTT. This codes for CASSSVRTGTTFF.

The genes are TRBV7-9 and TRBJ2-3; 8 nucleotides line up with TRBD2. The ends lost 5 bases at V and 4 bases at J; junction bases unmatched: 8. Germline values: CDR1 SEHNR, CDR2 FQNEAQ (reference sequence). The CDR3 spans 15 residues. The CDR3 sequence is CASSLSTSGADTQYF. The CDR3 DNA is TGTGCCAGCAGCCTAAGTACTAGCGGTGCAGATACGCAGTATTTT.

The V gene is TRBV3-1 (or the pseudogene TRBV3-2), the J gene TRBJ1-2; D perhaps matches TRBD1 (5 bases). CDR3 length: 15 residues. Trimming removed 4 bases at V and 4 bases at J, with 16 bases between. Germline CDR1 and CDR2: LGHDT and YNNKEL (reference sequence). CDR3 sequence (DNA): TGTGCCAGCAGCCGGAGGAGGGGCAGTACCTATGGCTACACCTTC. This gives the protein CASSRRRGSTYGYTF.

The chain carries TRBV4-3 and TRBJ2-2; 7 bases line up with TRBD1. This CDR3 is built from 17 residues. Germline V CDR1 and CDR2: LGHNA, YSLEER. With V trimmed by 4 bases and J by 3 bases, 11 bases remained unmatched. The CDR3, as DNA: TGCGCCAGCAGCCCCCTCTTGGCAGGGGGACACACCGGGGAGCTGTTTTTT. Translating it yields CASSPLLAGGHTGELFF.

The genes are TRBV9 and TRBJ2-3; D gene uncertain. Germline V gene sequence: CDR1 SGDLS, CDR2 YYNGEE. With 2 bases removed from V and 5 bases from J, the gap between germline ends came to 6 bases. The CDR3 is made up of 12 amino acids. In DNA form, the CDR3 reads TGTGCCAGCAGCGTTGGGCGAGATACGCAGTATTTT. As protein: CASSVGRDTQYF.

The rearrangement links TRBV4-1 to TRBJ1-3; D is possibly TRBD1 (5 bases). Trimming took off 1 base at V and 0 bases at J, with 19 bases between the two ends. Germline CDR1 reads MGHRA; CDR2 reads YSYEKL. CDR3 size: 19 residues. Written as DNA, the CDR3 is TGCGCCAGCAGCCAAGCCATCTTGGCAGGGACTAACTCTGGAAACACCATATATTTT. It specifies CASSQAILAGTNSGNTIYF.

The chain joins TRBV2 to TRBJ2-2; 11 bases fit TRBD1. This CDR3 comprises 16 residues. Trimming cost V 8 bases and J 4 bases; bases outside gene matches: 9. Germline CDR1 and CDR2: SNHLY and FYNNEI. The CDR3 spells CASVERTGGFTGELFF. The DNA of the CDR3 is TGTGCCAGCGTAGAGAGGACAGGGGGCTTCACCGGGGAGCTGTTTTTT.

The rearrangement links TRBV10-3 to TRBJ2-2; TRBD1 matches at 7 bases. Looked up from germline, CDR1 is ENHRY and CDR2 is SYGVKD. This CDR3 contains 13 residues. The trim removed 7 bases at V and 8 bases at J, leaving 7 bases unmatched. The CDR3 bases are TGTGCCATCAAGACAGGGCAGGAAGGGGAGCTGTTTTTT. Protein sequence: CAIKTGQEGELFF.

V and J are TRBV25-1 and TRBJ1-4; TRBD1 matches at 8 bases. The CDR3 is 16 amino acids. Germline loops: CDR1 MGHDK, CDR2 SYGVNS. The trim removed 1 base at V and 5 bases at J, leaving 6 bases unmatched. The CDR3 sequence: CASSEFGTGGNEKLFF. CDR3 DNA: TGTGCCAGCAGTGAATTCGGTACAGGGGGGAATGAAAAACTGTTTTTT.

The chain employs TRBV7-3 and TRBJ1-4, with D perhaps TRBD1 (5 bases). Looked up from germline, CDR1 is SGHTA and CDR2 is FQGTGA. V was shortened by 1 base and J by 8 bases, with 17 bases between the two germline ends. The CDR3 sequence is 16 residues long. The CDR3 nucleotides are TGTGCCAGCAGCTTAAGCGGGCGCAGGGAGGGCGAAAAACTGTTTTTT. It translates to CASSLSGRREGEKLFF.

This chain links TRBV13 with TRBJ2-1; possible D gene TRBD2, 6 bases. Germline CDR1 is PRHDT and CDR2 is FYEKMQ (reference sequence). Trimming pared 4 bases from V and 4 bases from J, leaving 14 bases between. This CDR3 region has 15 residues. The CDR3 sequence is CASSSVAENYNEQFF. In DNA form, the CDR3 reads TGTGCCAGCAGCTCTGTAGCGGAGAATTACAATGAGCAGTTCTTC.

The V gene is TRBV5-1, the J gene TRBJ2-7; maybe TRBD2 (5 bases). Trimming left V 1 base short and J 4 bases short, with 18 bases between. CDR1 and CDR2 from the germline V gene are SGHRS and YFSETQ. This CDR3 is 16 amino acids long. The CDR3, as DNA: TGCGCCAGCAGCTTGAAGGCCCGGGAACAGCAGTACGAGCAGTACTTC. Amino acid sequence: CASSLKAREQQYEQYF.